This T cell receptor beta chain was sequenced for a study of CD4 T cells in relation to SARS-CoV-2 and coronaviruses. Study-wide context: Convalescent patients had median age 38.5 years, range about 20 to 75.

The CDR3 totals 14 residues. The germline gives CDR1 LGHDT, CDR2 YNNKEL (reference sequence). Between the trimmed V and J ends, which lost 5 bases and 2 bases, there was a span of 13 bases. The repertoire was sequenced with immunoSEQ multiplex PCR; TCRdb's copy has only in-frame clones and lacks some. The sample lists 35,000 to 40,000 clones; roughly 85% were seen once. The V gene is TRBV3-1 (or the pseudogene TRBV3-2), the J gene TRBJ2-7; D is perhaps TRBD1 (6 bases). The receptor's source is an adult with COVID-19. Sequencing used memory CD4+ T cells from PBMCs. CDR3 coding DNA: TGTGCCAGCAGCGTAGGGGGTGTTCCCTACGAGCAGTACTTC. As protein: CASSVGGVPYEQYF.